The text below deals with one T cell receptor beta chain. Assay used: immunoSEQ multiplex PCR; TCRdb lists only in-frame clones, some missing. The profile shows 150,000 to 200,000 clones, 87% of them singletons. This record belongs to a study of blood T cell repertoires in COVID-19. Study as a whole: T cells, B-cell-depleted T cells, or PBMCs provided the cDNA or gDNA that served as material.

The CDR3 sequence is 17 residues long. Germline CDR1 SGHVS, CDR2 FNYEAQ. Trimming at V came to 1 base and at J to 7 bases, leaving 13 bases not matched to a gene. V and J are TRBV7-6 and TRBJ1-5, with TRBD1 matching over 7 bases. The sequenced sample was peripheral blood. The sequence was obtained from a woman aged 50 to 65 with acute or convalescent COVID-19. The CDR3 sequence: CASSLEILTGPTQPQHF. The CDR3 nucleotides read TGTGCCAGCAGCTTAGAGATTTTGACAGGGCCTACCCAGCCCCAGCATTTT.